This T cell receptor (beta chain) was documented in a study of blood T cell repertoires in COVID-19. Study as a whole: Acute-phase and convalescent COVID-19 samples originated in the United States, Italy and Spain. Sources were T cells, B-cell-depleted T cells, or PBMCs; the material itself was cDNA or gDNA.

The method was immunoSEQ multiplex PCR; TCRdb's version includes in-frame clones alone and lacks a portion of them. This sample has roughly 7,300 clones, with about 85% found just once. The sequence derives from a human donor in a cohort sampled during active COVID-19. Sequences were obtained from peripheral blood.

CDR3 sequence: CASSRDRVGLNTEAFF. The DNA of the CDR3 is TGTGCCAGCAGTAGGGACAGGGTAGGTTTGAACACTGAAGCTTTCTTT. The chain employs TRBV2 and TRBJ1-1; 9 positions match TRBD1. The CDR3 is 16 amino acids. CDR1 SNHLY and CDR2 FYNNEI come from the germline V gene. Germline trimming cut 5 bases from V and 0 bases from J; bases unmatched to any gene: 7.